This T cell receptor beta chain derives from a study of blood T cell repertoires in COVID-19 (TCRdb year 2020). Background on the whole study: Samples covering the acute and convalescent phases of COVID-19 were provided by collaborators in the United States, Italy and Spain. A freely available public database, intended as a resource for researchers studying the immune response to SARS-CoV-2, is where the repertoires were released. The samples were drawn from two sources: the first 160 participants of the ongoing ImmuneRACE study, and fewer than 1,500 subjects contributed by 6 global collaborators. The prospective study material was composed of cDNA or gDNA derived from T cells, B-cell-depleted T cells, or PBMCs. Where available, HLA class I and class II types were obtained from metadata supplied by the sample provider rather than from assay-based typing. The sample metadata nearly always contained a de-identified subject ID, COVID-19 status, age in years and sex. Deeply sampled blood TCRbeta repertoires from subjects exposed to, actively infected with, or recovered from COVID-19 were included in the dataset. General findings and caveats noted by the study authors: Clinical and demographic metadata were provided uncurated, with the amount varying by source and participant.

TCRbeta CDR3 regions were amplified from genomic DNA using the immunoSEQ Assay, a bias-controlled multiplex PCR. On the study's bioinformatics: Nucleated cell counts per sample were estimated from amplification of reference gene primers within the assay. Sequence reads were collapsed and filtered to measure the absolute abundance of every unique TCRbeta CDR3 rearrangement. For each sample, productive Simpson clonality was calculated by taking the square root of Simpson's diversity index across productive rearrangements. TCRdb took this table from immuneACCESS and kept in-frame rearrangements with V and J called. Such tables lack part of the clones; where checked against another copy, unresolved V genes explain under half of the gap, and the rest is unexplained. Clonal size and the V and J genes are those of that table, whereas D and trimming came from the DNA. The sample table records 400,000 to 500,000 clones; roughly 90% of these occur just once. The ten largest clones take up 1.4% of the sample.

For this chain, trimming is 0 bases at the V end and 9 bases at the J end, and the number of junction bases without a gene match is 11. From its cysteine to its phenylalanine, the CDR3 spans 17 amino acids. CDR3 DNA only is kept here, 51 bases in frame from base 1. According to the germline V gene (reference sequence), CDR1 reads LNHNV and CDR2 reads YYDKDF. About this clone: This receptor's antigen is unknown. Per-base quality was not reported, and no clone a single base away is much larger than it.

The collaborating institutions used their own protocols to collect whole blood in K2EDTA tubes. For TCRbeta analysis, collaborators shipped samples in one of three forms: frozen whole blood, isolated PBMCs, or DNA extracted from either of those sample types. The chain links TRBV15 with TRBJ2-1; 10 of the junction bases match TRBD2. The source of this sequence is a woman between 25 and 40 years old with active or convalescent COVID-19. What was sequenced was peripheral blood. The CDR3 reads CATSRDWISGLASEQFF. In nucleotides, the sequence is TGTGCCACCAGCAGAGATTGGATTTCGGGACTAGCGTCTGAGCAGTTCTTC. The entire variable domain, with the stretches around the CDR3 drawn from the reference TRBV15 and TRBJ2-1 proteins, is DAMVIQNPRYQVTQFGKPVTLSCSQTLNHNVMYWYQQKSSQAPKLLFHYYDKDFNNEADTPDNFQSRRPNTSFCFLDIRSPGLGDTAMYLCATSRDWISGLASEQFFGPGTRLTVL.